Each of the 14 T cell receptor beta chains below was sequenced from the same sample in a study of cytomegalovirus exposure and HLA in healthy donors. 60 Vbeta and 13 Jbeta primers were used in PCR. Clones were sequenced by immunoSEQ multiplex PCR, and TCRdb holds only the in-frame ones, with some missing. The table includes fewer than 200,000 clones, roughly 84% detected once. Sequencing used PBMCs. These receptors all stem from a man aged 25 to 40 in good health and CMV-seronegative.

The V and J genes are TRBV30 and TRBJ2-1, with TRBD1 matching over 12 bases. CDR3 length: 14 amino acids. With V trimmed by 5 bases and J by 7 bases, 6 bases remained unmatched. Germline assignment: CDR1 GTSNPN and CDR2 SVGIG (reference sequence). This chain's CDR3 is CAWGGQGARNEQFF. DNA for the CDR3: TGTGCCTGGGGGGGACAGGGGGCTCGAAATGAGCAGTTCTTC.

The chain links TRBV28 to TRBJ2-3; 8 bases line up with TRBD1. Germline trimming cut 7 bases from V and 7 bases from J; bases unmatched to any gene: 10. The CDR3 extends over 14 amino acids. Germline values: CDR1 MDHEN, CDR2 SYDVKM. The chain's CDR3 is CASIRGQDFHTQYF. The CDR3 nucleotides read TGTGCCAGCATCAGGGGGCAGGACTTTCATACGCAGTATTTT.

The V call is TRBV19, the J call TRBJ2-3, with 8 bases identical to TRBD2. From germline, CDR1 is LNHDA and CDR2 SQIVND (reference sequence). This CDR3 contains 16 residues. J lost 5 bases, V lost 5 bases, and 12 bases had no gene match. The CDR3 loop reads CASSFPASGYQDTQYF. The CDR3 nucleotides are TGTGCCAGTAGTTTCCCGGCTAGCGGGTATCAAGATACGCAGTATTTT.

The chain has TRBV28 and TRBJ2-2, with D perhaps TRBD1 (8 bases). This CDR3 spans 14 amino acids. In germline, CDR1 is MDHEN, CDR2 SYDVKM. V lost 4 bases and J lost 4, with 10 bases in between. CDR3 nucleotide sequence: TGTGCCAGCAGTTACAGGGGGGGCACCGGGGAGCTGTTTTTT. Residues: CASSYRGGTGELFF.

CDR3 sequence (DNA): TGTGCCAGCAGTGGGAGGACAGGGGGCGCTTGGGCTTTCTTT. It translates to CASSGRTGGAWAFF. The chain combines TRBV6-1 with TRBJ1-1, with 11 bases matching TRBD1. This CDR3 contains 14 residues. Per the germline V gene, CDR1 is MNHNS and CDR2 is SASEGT. The V gene end was trimmed by 4 bases and the J gene end by 11 bases; junction bases not matched to a gene: 9.

This clone turned up a few times. The rearrangement joins TRBV23-1 to TRBJ2-3; 15 bases are a match to TRBD2. TRBV23-1 is labeled an ORF, and its function is uncertain. V shed 0 bases and J 5 bases; nucleotides not matched to a gene: 9. The CDR3 has 19 amino acids. As DNA, the CDR3 is TGCGCCAGCAGTCAATCTCCCGGACTAGCGGGGGGGCTTGGAGATACGCAGTATTTT. Protein: CASSQSPGLAGGLGDTQYF.

The chain carries TRBV27 and TRBJ2-6; no firm D call. CDR1 and CDR2 from the germline V gene are MNHEY and SMNVEV (reference sequence). V lost 6 bases to trimming and J lost 0 bases, with 6 bases between them. The CDR3 consists of 14 residues. The DNA of the CDR3 is TGTGCCAGCAGACTCAACTCTGGGGCCAACGTCCTGACTTTC. Amino acid sequence: CASRLNSGANVLTF.

J is TRBJ2-2 and V is TRBV7-2; 8 positions agree with TRBD2. CDR3 length: 19 amino acids. V shed 4 bases and J 0 bases; nucleotides not matched to a gene: 13. Per germline, CDR1 SGHTA and CDR2 FQGNSA. The CDR3 coding sequence is TGTGCCAGCAGCTCCCCCACTAGCGGAGCGACCTCGAACACCGGGGAGCTGTTTTTT. Amino acids: CASSSPTSGATSNTGELFF.

V is TRBV7-2 and J is TRBJ1-1; the D gene is possibly TRBD1 (6 bases). The CDR3 totals 13 residues. The V end lost 8 bases, the J end lost 3 bases, and 13 bases lay between the germline ends. Germline values: CDR1 SGHTA, CDR2 FQGNSA. The CDR3 region has the DNA TGTGCCAGCCCCCCGACAGGATACACTGAAGCTTTCTTT. Encoded protein: CASPPTGYTEAFF.

This clone was found once. The chain joins TRBV13 to TRBJ1-3, with a weak D call TRBD1 (5 bases). CDR1 is PRHDT and CDR2 is FYEKMQ in the germline V gene (reference sequence). V shed 2 bases and J shed 2 bases, with 10 bases lying between them. The CDR3 loop spans 15 amino acids. The CDR3 is CASSLLGGPGNTIYF. The DNA for the CDR3 is TGTGCCAGCAGCTTATTGGGGGGTCCTGGAAACACCATATATTTT.

In DNA form, the CDR3 reads TGTGCCAGCAGTGAAGAAACACTATTAGCCAAAAACATTCAGTACTTC. Its protein product is CASSEETLLAKNIQYF. The chain uses TRBV6-1 and TRBJ2-4, with D unresolved. V dropped 1 base and J dropped 0 bases, with 10 bases sitting between them. There are 16 residues in the CDR3. Per germline, CDR1 MNHNS and CDR2 SASEGT.

This rearrangement joins TRBV18 to TRBJ2-1, with D possibly matching TRBD2 (7 bases). With 6 bases removed from V and 10 bases from J, the gap between germline ends came to 19 bases. There are 14 residues in the CDR3. The germline CDR1 and CDR2 sequences are KGHSH and LQKENI. The CDR3 sequence: CASSKGGGDSEQFF. The DNA of the CDR3 is TGTGCCAGCTCGAAGGGGGGGGGCGATTCGGAGCAGTTCTTC.

This clone was counted a single time. The J gene is TRBJ2-5, the V gene TRBV29-1, with 10 bases lining up with TRBD2. The CDR3 runs to 15 residues. Germline loops: CDR1 SQVTM, CDR2 ANQGSEA. With V trimmed by 6 bases and J by 5 bases, 12 bases remained unmatched. CDR3 loop: CSVRGLAGAVETQYF. The CDR3 DNA is TGCAGCGTCCGAGGGCTAGCGGGAGCTGTGGAGACCCAGTACTTC.

The chain employs TRBV5-1 and TRBJ2-3, with 14 nucleotides matching TRBD2. CDR1 is SGHRS, CDR2 YFSETQ, per germline. CDR3 length: 17 residues. J gave up 2 bases and V 3 bases, and 5 bases lay outside the gene matches. Here the CDR3 reads CASSYGTSGGNTDTQYF. The CDR3 DNA reads TGCGCCAGCAGCTATGGGACTAGCGGGGGAAACACAGATACGCAGTATTTT.